These 28 T cell receptor beta chains came from one sample sequenced in a study of spatial heterogeneity in lung cancer. A single record per CDR3 protein comes from TCRdb applying MiXCR to the 5' RACE reads. This table holds around 60,000 distinct CDR3 sequences, 8.4% found once. Time point specified: sample taken at primary tumor resection. Tumor, nontumor lung or frozen PBMC supplied whole RNA, sequenced without sorting. Here the sequenced sample was PBMCs, taken at surgery. The receptors derive from a female donor with early-stage non-small cell lung cancer.

The V and J genes are TRBV20-1 and TRBJ2-1; 7 bases map to TRBD1. The CDR3 loop spans 15 amino acids. Germline trimming cut 5 bases from V and 2 bases from J; bases unmatched to any gene: 9. CDR1 DFQATT and CDR2 SNEGSKA come from the germline V gene (reference sequence). CDR3 protein: CSAPDRQVPYNEQFF. CDR3 in DNA: TGCAGTGCTCCGGACAGGCAAGTCCCCTACAATGAGCAGTTCTTC.

The chain combines TRBV2 with TRBJ1-6; possibly TRBD1 for D (5 bases). The V gene lost 4 bases and the J gene lost 4 bases, with 14 bases spanning the gap. CDR1 and CDR2 from the germline V gene are SNHLY and FYNNEI. The CDR3 runs to 16 residues. The CDR3 nucleotides are TGTGCCAGCAGTGCCCGGGACTCCTTTTATAATTCACCCCTCCACTTT. This encodes CASSARDSFYNSPLHF. Full variable domain (remainder filled in from reference TRBV2 and TRBJ1-6): EPEVTQTPSHQVTQMGQEVILRCVPISNHLYFYWYRQILGQKVEFLVSFYNNEISEKSEIFDDQFSVERPDGSNFTLKIRSTKLEDSAMYFCASSARDSFYNSPLHFGNGTRLTVT.

This clonotype was picked up many times. This chain connects TRBV28 to TRBJ1-1; D may be TRBD1 (6 bases). Germline V gives CDR1 MDHEN, CDR2 SYDVKM. The CDR3 consists of 14 residues. The germline V and J ends were trimmed by 8 bases and 0 bases, with 13 bases remaining between them. The CDR3 reads CASEGVRVNTEAFF. In DNA, the CDR3 is TGTGCCAGCGAGGGGGTACGTGTGAACACTGAAGCTTTCTTT. Complete variable domain (other parts from reference TRBV28 and TRBJ1-1): DVKVTQSSRYLVKRTGEKVFLECVQDMDHENMFWYRQDPGLGLRLIYFSYDVKMKEKGDIPEGYSVSREKKERFSLILESASTNQTSMYLCASEGVRVNTEAFFGQGTRLTVV.

This clonotype was counted ten times or more. This chain connects TRBV10-3 to TRBJ2-1; 7 nucleotides align to TRBD2. The CDR3 is 15 residues long. J was trimmed by 5 bases and V by 2 bases; bases with no gene match: 6. The germline V gene has CDR1 ENHRY and CDR2 SYGVKD. In nucleotides, the CDR3 is TGTGCCATCAGTGAGGCAGGACTAGTGAACAATGAGCAGTTCTTC. This gives the protein CAISEAGLVNNEQFF.

There are many counts of this clonotype. V is TRBV20-1 and J is TRBJ1-1, with 9 positions matching TRBD1. This CDR3 region has 15 residues. Per germline, CDR1 DFQATT and CDR2 SNEGSKA (reference sequence). V was clipped by 5 bases and J by 0 bases; unmatched bases: 7. CDR3: CSAPGQGAVNTEAFF. In nucleotides, the CDR3 is TGCAGTGCTCCGGGACAGGGAGCCGTGAACACTGAAGCTTTCTTT.

This clonotype was observed at least ten times. The chain links TRBV12-3 or TRBV12-4 to TRBJ2-7; D is unresolved. This CDR3 spans 16 amino acids. Trimming removed 4 bases from V and 0 bases from J, with 16 bases in between. In nucleotides, the CDR3 is TGTGCCAGCAGTTCCACCGACCTTAGGGCCTCCTACGAGCAGTACTTC. Translated: CASSSTDLRASYEQYF.

This clonotype occurred a few times. The V gene is TRBV4-1, the J gene TRBJ1-6; 7 nucleotides align to TRBD1. This CDR3 contains 13 residues. Per the germline V gene, CDR1 is MGHRA and CDR2 is YSYEKL. The V segment lost 3 bases and the J segment 8 bases; nucleotides outside the gene matches: 1. The CDR3 DNA reads as TGCGCCAGCAGCCACGACAGGGATTCACCCCTCCACTTT. Its protein product is CASSHDRDSPLHF.

In this sample, this clonotype turned up a few times. The chain has TRBV4-2 and TRBJ1-2; D unresolved. Germline CDR1 is LGHNA and CDR2 is YNFKEQ. The CDR3 has 13 residues. Trimming stripped 0 bases from V and 4 bases from J, with 6 bases between. The CDR3: CASSQENGYGYTF. CDR3 DNA: TGTGCCAGCAGCCAAGAAAACGGCTATGGCTACACCTTC.

This clonotype was found a few times. The chain combines TRBV5-1 with TRBJ2-5, with 8 nucleotides matching TRBD1. Germline assignment: CDR1 SGHRS and CDR2 YFSETQ. J lost 2 bases, V lost 3 bases, and 3 bases had no gene match. CDR3 length: 14 amino acids. The CDR3 nucleotides are TGCGCCAGCAGCTCCACAGGGGGGCAAGAGACCCAGTACTTC. This encodes CASSSTGGQETQYF. The whole variable domain, remainder taken from reference TRBV5-1 and TRBJ2-5, is KAGVTQTPRYLIKTRGQQVTLSCSPISGHRSVSWYQQTPGQGLQFLFEYFSETQRNKGNFPGRFSGRQFSNSRSEMNVSTLELGDSALYLCASSSTGGQETQYFGPGTRLLVL.

The table lists this clonotype with many counts. V and J are TRBV18 and TRBJ1-2; TRBD1 might be the D (6 bases). Germline lookup yields CDR1 KGHSH and CDR2 LQKENI. The CDR3 is 14 residues long. With 4 bases removed from V and 5 bases from J, the gap between germline ends came to 14 bases. The chain's CDR3 is CASSLGAATYGYTF. For the CDR3, the DNA is TGTGCCAGCTCACTGGGGGCAGCAACGTATGGCTACACCTTC.

The chain is built from TRBV28 and TRBJ2-5, with 8 bases aligning to TRBD1. Germline CDR1 is MDHEN and CDR2 is SYDVKM. V shed 5 bases and J 4 bases; nucleotides not matched to a gene: 12. CDR3 length equals 16 residues. CDR3 sequence: CASSPAQGARGETQYF. The CDR3 region has the DNA TGTGCCAGCAGTCCAGCTCAGGGGGCCCGGGGAGAGACCCAGTACTTC.

V usage is TRBV3-1 and J usage is TRBJ1-6; D perhaps matches TRBD1 (5 bases). Germline lookup yields CDR1 LGHDT and CDR2 YNNKEL (reference sequence). The V end was cut by 0 bases, the J end by 8 bases, with 11 bases between. The CDR3 consists of 15 residues. The CDR3 region has the DNA TGTGCCAGCAGCCAAGAACGGCAGGGATATTCACCCCTCCACTTT. This encodes CASSQERQGYSPLHF.

The chain is built from TRBV15 and TRBJ2-5; 10 positions agree with TRBD2. Germline CDR1 reads LNHNV; CDR2 reads YYDKDF (reference sequence). V trimming: 1 base; J trimming: 4 bases; junction bases outside the gene matches: 3. This CDR3 is 15 amino acids long. Written as DNA, the CDR3 is TGTGCCACCAGCAGAGTCCTAGCGGGGGTAGAGACCCAGTACTTC. Amino acid sequence: CATSRVLAGVETQYF.

This clonotype has a handful of counts. The chain is built from TRBV27 and TRBJ1-5, with D perhaps matching TRBD1 (5 bases). Between the trimmed V and J ends, which lost 0 bases and 4 bases, there was a span of 10 bases. Germline lookup yields CDR1 MNHEY and CDR2 SMNVEV (reference sequence). The CDR3 sequence is 15 residues long. This CDR3 reads CASSLSVGGNQPQHF. CDR3 in DNA: TGTGCCAGCAGTTTATCCGTCGGGGGTAATCAGCCCCAGCATTTT.

Only a few counts were recorded for this clonotype. The gene calls are TRBV14 and TRBJ2-3; 7 bases fit TRBD2. Germline CDR1 is SGHDN and CDR2 is FVKESK. CDR3 length: 15 residues. The V segment lost 4 bases and the J segment 5 bases; nucleotides outside the gene matches: 9. CDR3 region: CASSLGSGTRDTQYF. In DNA form, the CDR3 reads TGTGCCAGCAGCCTTGGGAGCGGGACGAGAGATACGCAGTATTTT.

This clonotype was seen more than once but under ten times. The CDR3 protein is CAKRRGGRADTQYF. The CDR3 DNA follows: TGTGCCAAAAGGAGGGGGGGCAGGGCAGATACGCAGTATTTT. J is TRBJ2-3 and V is TRBV24-1, with D possibly matching TRBD2 (7 bases). V gave up 11 bases and J gave up 4 bases, with 18 bases separating them. Looked up from germline, CDR1 is KGHDR and CDR2 is SFDVKD. The CDR3 extends over 14 amino acids.

The table lists this clonotype with many counts. V is TRBV18 and J is TRBJ2-6; D unclear. The V end was cut by 2 bases, the J end by 4 bases, with 3 bases between. This CDR3 has 13 amino acids. Germline V gives CDR1 KGHSH, CDR2 LQKENI. This CDR3 is CASSPGGANVLTF. CDR3 nucleotide sequence: TGTGCCAGCTCACCAGGCGGGGCCAACGTCCTGACTTTC.

The rearrangement links TRBV20-1 to TRBJ1-5; D is possibly TRBD1 (5 bases). CDR1 is DFQATT, CDR2 SNEGSKA, per germline (reference sequence). This CDR3 contains 17 residues. Trimming took 2 bases from V and 0 from J, leaving 17 bases between them. CDR3 loop: CSARIGRDPYSNQPQHF. CDR3 bases: TGCAGTGCTAGAATTGGCAGGGACCCATATAGCAATCAGCCCCAGCATTTT.

This clonotype was observed many times. The V and J genes are TRBV28 and TRBJ1-2; no clear D gene. V was pared by 6 bases and J by 4 bases, with 9 bases between. The germline gives CDR1 MDHEN, CDR2 SYDVKM. This CDR3 contains 12 residues. The CDR3 here is CASRRPFYGYTF. CDR3 nucleotides: TGTGCCAGCAGAAGGCCTTTCTATGGCTACACCTTC.

The sample holds a few counts of this clonotype. A junction boundary mismatches the germline segment, possibly from a read error. The J gene is TRBJ2-6, the V gene TRBV7-7; the D call may be TRBD1 or TRBD2 (6 bases each). From germline, CDR1 is SSHAT and CDR2 FNYEAQ (reference sequence). The CDR3 runs to 18 residues. CDR3 sequence: CASSLPQLGGTGANVLTF. CDR3 DNA: TGTGCTAGCAGCTTACCCCAATTAGGGGGGACTGGGGCCAACGTCCTGACTTTC.

This clonotype was found a few times. Germline and junction disagree at one end, which may indicate a read error. The DNA for the CDR3 is TGTGCTAGCAGCTTCGGGACAGGGATACGCAATGAGCAGTTCTTC. Its protein product is CASSFGTGIRNEQFF. The chain is built from TRBV7-7 and TRBJ2-1; 9 bases line up with TRBD1. The CDR3 is made up of 15 amino acids. The germline gives CDR1 SSHAT, CDR2 FNYEAQ (reference sequence).

This clonotype was found many times. V is TRBV27 and J is TRBJ2-7; 7 bases line up with TRBD2. The CDR3 length is 14 residues. Trimming at V came to 3 bases and at J to 3 bases, leaving 5 bases not matched to a gene. The V gene's germline CDR1 is MNHEY and CDR2 SMNVEV (reference sequence). CDR3 amino acids: CASSLQRDVYEQYF. The DNA of the CDR3 is TGTGCCAGCAGTTTGCAGCGGGACGTCTACGAGCAGTACTTC.

This clonotype was detected many times. The V gene is TRBV6-5, the J gene TRBJ2-7; 14 bases align to TRBD2. This CDR3 is built from 15 residues. CDR1 MNHEY and CDR2 SVGAGI come from the germline V gene. Losses at the gene ends were 6 bases for V and 7 bases for J; bases not matched to a gene: 8. The CDR3 region is CASSSGLAGGREQYF. The CDR3 DNA reads as TGTGCCAGCAGCTCAGGACTAGCGGGAGGAAGGGAGCAGTACTTC.

This clonotype was picked up many times. This chain connects TRBV25-1 to TRBJ1-2, with D tentatively TRBD1 (6 bases). Trimming cost V 4 bases and J 5 bases, with 11 bases left between them. This CDR3 region has 13 residues. CDR1 and CDR2 (germline): MGHDK, SYGVNS. Here the CDR3 reads CASSVTGRYGYTF. DNA for the CDR3: TGTGCCAGCAGTGTAACAGGGCGATATGGCTACACCTTC.

The V and J genes are TRBV5-1 and TRBJ2-5, with no clear D. CDR1 is SGHRS and CDR2 is YFSETQ in the germline V gene. Trimming shortened V by 0 bases and J by 3 bases, and 6 bases separated the two germline ends. The CDR3 has 13 residues. The CDR3 region is CASSLDTEETQYF. As DNA, the CDR3 is TGCGCCAGCAGCTTGGATACAGAAGAGACCCAGTACTTC.

The table lists this clonotype with many counts. The chain links TRBV7-3 to TRBJ2-3; tentative D call: TRBD1 (6 bases). Germline V gene lookup returns CDR1 SGHTA and CDR2 FQGTGA. V was cut by 5 bases and J by 0 bases, with 9 bases left in between. The CDR3 is 14 amino acids. CDR3 sequence reads: CASSPDRSTDTQYF. The CDR3 DNA sequence: TGTGCCAGCAGCCCGGACAGAAGCACAGATACGCAGTATTTT.

The V gene is TRBV13, the J gene TRBJ2-3; maybe TRBD1 (5 bases). Trimming left V 7 bases short and J 6 bases short, with 26 bases between. The length of the CDR3 is 17 residues. CDR1 is PRHDT, CDR2 FYEKMQ, per germline (reference sequence). The CDR3 protein is CASNSSGWQAPMDTQYF. The CDR3 DNA reads TGTGCCAGCAACTCTTCAGGGTGGCAGGCGCCCATGGATACGCAGTATTTT.

The V and J genes are TRBV5-1 and TRBJ1-5; TRBD1 matches at 7 bases. The CDR3 loop spans 14 amino acids. Germline CDR1 SGHRS, CDR2 YFSETQ. The junction had 5 bases not matched to a gene; V was cut back by 5 bases and J by 3 bases. CDR3 sequence (DNA): TGCGCCAGCAGTAAAACAGGGGTCAATCAGCCCCAGCATTTT. It is translated as CASSKTGVNQPQHF.